Reported below is one T cell receptor (beta chain). The data derive from a study of blood T cell repertoires in COVID-19. This table comes from immunoSEQ multiplex PCR, and its TCRdb copy is limited to in-frame clones, with some not included. Among around 360,000 clones, roughly 84% were seen once, and the ten largest hold about 2.7%. This CDR3 comprises 15 residues. The trim removed 2 bases at V and 2 bases at J, leaving 2 bases unmatched. The germline gives CDR1 MNHEY, CDR2 SMNVEV (reference sequence). Sequenced input: PBMCs or T cells enriched from blood (not recorded which). This sequence was found in a woman aged 25-40 years who had recovered from COVID-19. The gene calls are TRBV27 and TRBJ2-7; TRBD1 aligns across 11 bases. DNA for the CDR3: TGTGCCAGCAGTTTACGGGACAGGGGGGCCTACGAGCAGTACTTC. It yields the protein CASSLRDRGAYEQYF.